A selection of T cell receptor beta chains follows, all from one sample in a study of cytomegalovirus exposure and HLA in healthy donors. Generated by immunoSEQ multiplex PCR, the TCRdb table keeps only in-frame clones and is missing some. The table gives approximately 100,000 clones; the top ten clones make up under 0.7% of it. Sequencing was performed on PBMCs. These receptors were taken from a man aged 50-59 years in good health and CMV-seronegative. The conserved cysteine and the conserved F or W are not part of the CDR3 here. Each record gives: V gene, J gene, CDR3 protein.

>TRBV5-1|TRBJ2-7
ASSMRGPSTYEQY
>TRBV27|TRBJ1-5
ASSMGTGWNQPQH
>TRBV11-2|TRBJ2-7
ASSLFDRSGEQY
>TRBV7-9|TRBJ1-6
ASSWEGQGNSPLH
>TRBV19|TRBJ1-5
ASSIPPRSQPQH
>TRBV27|TRBJ2-7
ASSFQQGSYEQY
>TRBV6-1|TRBJ2-3
ASSDTSGGANTQY
>TRBV7-9|TRBJ2-2
ASSSGGVGGELF
>TRBV6-1|TRBJ2-7
ASRKTGYEQY
>TRBV4-1|TRBJ1-6
ASSRSDRDSGRYNSPLH
>TRBV5-6|TRBJ1-5
ASSFGQGNQPQH
>TRBV19|TRBJ1-5
ATSDSTINQPQH
>TRBV9|TRBJ1-6
ASSRGQIYNSPLH
>TRBV5-5|TRBJ2-6
ASSVSSGANVLT
>TRBV28|TRBJ2-7
ASSTGTNSYEQY
>TRBV2|TRBJ2-5
ASIPPDREFGTQY
>TRBV29-1|TRBJ2-1
SVELRNEQF
>TRBV5-1|TRBJ2-5
ASSLGNREETQY
>TRBV11-3|TRBJ1-1
ASSRGQGAWNTEAF
>TRBV19|TRBJ1-2
ASSTTENYGYT
>TRBV4-1|TRBJ2-7
ASSQAAGMGYEQY
>TRBV7-6|TRBJ1-4
ASSSTELSSNEKLF
>TRBV7-2|TRBJ1-2
ASSGRGGYGYT
>TRBV15|TRBJ2-7
ATSRVGQDYEQY
>TRBV6-5|TRBJ1-2
ASSYSRSHALGYT
>TRBV7-2|TRBJ1-5
ASSARDSTNQPQH